These 18 T cell receptor beta chains came from one sample sequenced in a study of blood T cell repertoires in COVID-19. Assay: immunoSEQ multiplex PCR; the TCRdb copy retains only in-frame clones and omits some. The table includes 250,000 to 350,000 clones, about 88% detected once. The material sequenced was peripheral blood. These receptors were taken from a human donor with COVID-19, enrolled during active disease. The donor label of this sample is uncertain.

V usage is TRBV11-2 and J usage is TRBJ2-4; TRBD1 agrees at 8 bases. After removal of 4 bases from V and 7 bases from J, the junction contained 3 bases not matched to a gene. This CDR3 spans 13 amino acids. Germline CDR1 and CDR2: SGHAT and FQNNGV. The CDR3 is CASSYRDRNIQYF. DNA for the CDR3: TGTGCCAGCAGCTACAGGGACAGGAACATTCAGTACTTC.

This chain joins TRBV15 and TRBJ1-5; 8 nucleotides match TRBD1. Germline CDR1 and CDR2: LNHNV and YYDKDF (reference sequence). After removal of 4 bases from V and 1 base from J, the junction contained 3 bases not matched to a gene. This CDR3 contains 15 residues. The CDR3 reads CATSKDRASNQPQHF. DNA of the CDR3: TGTGCCACCAGCAAGGACAGGGCGAGCAATCAGCCCCAGCATTTT.

The chain joins TRBV5-1 to TRBJ1-4; 7 nucleotides agree with TRBD1. The CDR3 runs to 15 residues. With V trimmed by 4 bases and J by 3 bases, 6 bases remained unmatched. Per germline, CDR1 SGHRS and CDR2 YFSETQ. CDR3 residues: CASSPLQGANEKLFF. The CDR3 bases are TGCGCCAGCAGCCCCCTCCAGGGGGCTAATGAAAAACTGTTTTTT.

Note on this clone: The junction and the germline gene differ at one end; a read error may be behind it. The genes are TRBV7-7 and TRBJ2-1; D is perhaps TRBD1 (6 bases). Germline CDR1 reads SSHAT; CDR2 reads FNYEAQ (reference sequence). The CDR3 spans 14 residues. The DNA for the CDR3 is TGTGCTAGCAGCCTGGGGGCACTCCCCCGTGAGCAGTTCTTC. The encoded protein is CASSLGALPREQFF.

The DNA for the CDR3 is TGTGCCAGCAGCTATCCGGGACAGGCCTATGGCTACACCTTC. It codes for CASSYPGQAYGYTF. The chain uses TRBV3-1 (or the pseudogene TRBV3-2) and TRBJ1-2, with TRBD1 identical over 8 bases. J lost 4 bases, V lost 5 bases, and 6 bases had no gene match. The V gene's germline CDR1 is LGHDT and CDR2 YNNKEL (reference sequence). This CDR3 is built from 14 residues.

The CDR3 protein is CASSPSGERNTEAFF. The DNA for the CDR3 is TGTGCCAGCTCACCATCGGGGGAAAGGAACACTGAAGCTTTCTTT. The chain has TRBV18 and TRBJ1-1; TRBD1 might be the D (5 bases). The CDR3 has 15 residues. Per the germline V gene, CDR1 is KGHSH and CDR2 is LQKENI. V lost 2 bases, J lost 1 base, and 11 bases lay in between.

The chain joins TRBV5-4 to TRBJ2-2, with a weak D call TRBD2 (6 bases). Germline V gene data show CDR1 as SGHNT and CDR2 as YYREEE (reference sequence). V lost 1 base, J lost 2 bases, and 9 bases lay in between. The CDR3 length is 15 residues. As DNA, the CDR3 is TGTGCCAGCAGCTTGCAGCGGGCAAACACCGGGGAGCTGTTTTTT. Its protein product is CASSLQRANTGELFF.

The chain is built from TRBV27 and TRBJ1-3; D ambiguous. This CDR3 has 13 residues. Germline V CDR1 and CDR2: MNHEY, SMNVEV (reference sequence). Trimming shortened V by 6 bases and J by 1 base, and 7 bases separated the two germline ends. The CDR3 nucleotides are TGTGCCAGCAGAACCCTATCTGGAAACACCATATATTTT. Amino acid sequence: CASRTLSGNTIYF.

The chain combines TRBV12-3 or TRBV12-4 with TRBJ1-3, with 7 bases aligning to TRBD1. The CDR3 length is 13 residues. Germline trimming cut 6 bases from V and 1 base from J; bases unmatched to any gene: 0. The CDR3 sequence is CASRTGSGNTIYF. DNA of the CDR3: TGTGCCAGCAGGACAGGGTCTGGAAACACCATATATTTT.

The chain has TRBV7-2 and TRBJ2-7; 8 bases match TRBD2. This CDR3 is 15 amino acids long. The germline V gene encodes CDR1 SGHTA and CDR2 FQGNSA. The V and J ends lost 5 bases and 2 bases, in that order; junction bases with no gene match: 8. The chain's CDR3 is CASSDPGLGAYEQYF. CDR3 DNA: TGTGCCAGCAGCGATCCGGGACTAGGGGCCTACGAGCAGTACTTC.

This chain uses TRBV28 with TRBJ1-4; TRBD1 aligns across 8 bases. The CDR3 consists of 14 residues. V trimming: 6 bases; J trimming: 7 bases; junction bases outside the gene matches: 7. Germline values: CDR1 MDHEN, CDR2 SYDVKM. CDR3: CASRMTGVPEKLFF. Here the CDR3 DNA reads TGTGCCAGCAGGATGACAGGGGTCCCTGAAAAACTGTTTTTT.

This clone has only one observation. The chain recombines TRBV2 with TRBJ1-1, with 10 bases identical to TRBD1. This CDR3 is built from 14 residues. CDR1 is SNHLY, CDR2 FYNNEI, per germline. V shed 5 bases, J shed 4 bases, and the junction held 4 bases outside the gene matches. The CDR3 here is CASSTRDRGTEAFF. The CDR3 coding sequence is TGTGCCAGCAGTACCCGGGACAGGGGCACTGAAGCTTTCTTT.

The chain uses TRBV7-8 and TRBJ1-6; D call uncertain. CDR3 length: 14 amino acids. The V end lost 5 bases, the J end lost 9 bases, and 14 bases lay between the germline ends. Germline CDR1 SGHVS, CDR2 FQNEAQ. The CDR3 DNA is TGTGCCAGCAGCCTCAGAACCTTTGGTTCACCCCTCCACTTT. Amino acid sequence: CASSLRTFGSPLHF.

The chain has TRBV2 and TRBJ2-1; 10 bases map to TRBD2. The germline V gene encodes CDR1 SNHLY and CDR2 FYNNEI. The CDR3 has 19 amino acids. After removal of 10 bases from V and 1 base from J, the junction contained 19 bases not matched to a gene. The CDR3 loop is CANRGAGGPSVGSYNEQFF. The CDR3 DNA reads as TGTGCCAACAGGGGAGCGGGAGGGCCCTCTGTCGGGTCCTACAATGAGCAGTTCTTC.

The chain combines TRBV19 with TRBJ1-4; D uncertain. Germline CDR1 LNHDA, CDR2 SQIVND (reference sequence). The length of the CDR3 is 15 residues. Trimming removed 5 bases from V and 0 bases from J, with 10 bases in between. The DNA for the CDR3 is TGTGCCAGTAGTGCGCCAAGTGCAACTAATGAAAAACTGTTTTTT. It specifies CASSAPSATNEKLFF.

The V call is TRBV6-2 or TRBV6-3, the J call TRBJ1-1, with D possibly matching TRBD1 (6 bases). Looked up from germline, CDR1 is MNHEY and CDR2 is SVGEGT. Trimming cost V 6 bases and J 1 base, with 15 bases left between them. The CDR3 contains 15 residues. CDR3 protein: CASSDGQLKNTEAFF. The CDR3 DNA reads as TGTGCCAGCAGCGACGGACAGCTCAAGAACACTGAAGCTTTCTTT.

Only one count was recorded for this clone. J is TRBJ2-5 and V is TRBV27, with 16 bases that match TRBD2. The CDR3 has 16 residues. J lost 5 bases, V lost 7 bases, and 7 bases had no gene match. CDR1 is MNHEY and CDR2 is SMNVEV in the germline V gene (reference sequence). The CDR3 DNA reads as TGTGCCAGCAAATCGGGACTAGCGGGAGGGCGGGAGACCCAGTACTTC. As protein: CASKSGLAGGRETQYF.

The chain links TRBV4-1 to TRBJ1-1; D is undetermined. This CDR3 has 13 residues. Deletions cut 1 base from V and 3 bases from J, with 6 bases between. CDR1 MGHRA and CDR2 YSYEKL come from the germline V gene. The CDR3 DNA follows: TGCGCCAGCAGCCAAGCCCCGGACACTGAAGCTTTCTTT. Protein sequence: CASSQAPDTEAFF.